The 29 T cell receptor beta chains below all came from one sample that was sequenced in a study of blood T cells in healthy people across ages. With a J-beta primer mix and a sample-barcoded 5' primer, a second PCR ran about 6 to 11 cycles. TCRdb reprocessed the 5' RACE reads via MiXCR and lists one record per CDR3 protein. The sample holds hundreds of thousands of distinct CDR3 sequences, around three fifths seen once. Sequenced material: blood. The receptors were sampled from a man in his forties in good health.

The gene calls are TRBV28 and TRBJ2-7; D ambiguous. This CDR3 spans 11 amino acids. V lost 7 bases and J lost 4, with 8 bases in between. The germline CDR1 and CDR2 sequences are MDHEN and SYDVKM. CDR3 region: CASNTQYEQYF. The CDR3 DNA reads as TGTGCCAGCAACACGCAATACGAGCAGTACTTC.

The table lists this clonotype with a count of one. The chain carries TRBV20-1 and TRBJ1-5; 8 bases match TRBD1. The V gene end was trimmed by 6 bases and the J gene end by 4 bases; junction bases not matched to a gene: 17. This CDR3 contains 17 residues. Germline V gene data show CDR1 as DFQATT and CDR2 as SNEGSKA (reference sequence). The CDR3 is CSAEDRGVGMGNQPQHF. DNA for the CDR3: TGCAGTGCAGAAGACAGGGGTGTAGGGATGGGAAATCAGCCCCAGCATTTT.

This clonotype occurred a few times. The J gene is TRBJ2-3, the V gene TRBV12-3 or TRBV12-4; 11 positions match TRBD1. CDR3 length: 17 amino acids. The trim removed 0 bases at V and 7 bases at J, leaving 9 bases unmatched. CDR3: CASSLAMGQGVNNTQYF. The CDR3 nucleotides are TGTGCCAGCAGTTTAGCGATGGGACAGGGGGTGAATAATACGCAGTATTTT.

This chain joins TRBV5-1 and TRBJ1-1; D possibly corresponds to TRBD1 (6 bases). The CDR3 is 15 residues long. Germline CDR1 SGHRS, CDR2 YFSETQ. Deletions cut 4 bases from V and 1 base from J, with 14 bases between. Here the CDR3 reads CASSPVGGANTEAFF. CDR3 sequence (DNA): TGCGCCAGCAGCCCAGTCGGGGGCGCGAACACTGAAGCTTTCTTT.

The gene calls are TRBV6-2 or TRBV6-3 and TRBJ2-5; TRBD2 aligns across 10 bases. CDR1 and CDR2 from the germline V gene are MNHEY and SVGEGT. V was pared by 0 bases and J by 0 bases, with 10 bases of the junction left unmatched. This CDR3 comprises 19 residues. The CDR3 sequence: CASSYSASEREGYQETQYF. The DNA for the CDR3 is TGTGCCAGCAGTTACTCGGCAAGTGAGCGGGAGGGATACCAAGAGACCCAGTACTTC.

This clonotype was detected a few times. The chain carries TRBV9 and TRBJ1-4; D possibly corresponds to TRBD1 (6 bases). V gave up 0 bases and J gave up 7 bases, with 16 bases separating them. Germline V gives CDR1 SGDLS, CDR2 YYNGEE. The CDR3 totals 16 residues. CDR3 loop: CASSVGAQNRVEKLFF. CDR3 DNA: TGTGCCAGCAGCGTAGGGGCGCAGAACAGGGTTGAAAAACTGTTTTTT.

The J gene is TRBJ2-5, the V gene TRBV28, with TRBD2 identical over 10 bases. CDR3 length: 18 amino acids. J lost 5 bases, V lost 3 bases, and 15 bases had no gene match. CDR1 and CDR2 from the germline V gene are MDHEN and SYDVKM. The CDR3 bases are TGTGCCAGCAGTTTGCGAGGAAGCGGGGGGGATTTGAGCGAGACCCAGTACTTC. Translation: CASSLRGSGGDLSETQYF.

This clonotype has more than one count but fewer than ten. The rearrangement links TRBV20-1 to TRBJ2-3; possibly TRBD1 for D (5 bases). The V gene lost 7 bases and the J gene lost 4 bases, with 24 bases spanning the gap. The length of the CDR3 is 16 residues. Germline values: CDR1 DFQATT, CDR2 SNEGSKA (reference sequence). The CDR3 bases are TGCAGTGTCAGGGTCACGGGCAGAGGAACCGCAGATACGCAGTATTTT. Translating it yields CSVRVTGRGTADTQYF.

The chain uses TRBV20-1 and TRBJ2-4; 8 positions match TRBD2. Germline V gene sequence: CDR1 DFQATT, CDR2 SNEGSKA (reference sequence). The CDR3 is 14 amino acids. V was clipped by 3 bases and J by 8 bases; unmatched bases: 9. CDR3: CSARRGGLDDIQYF. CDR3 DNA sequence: TGCAGTGCTAGGCGCGGGGGACTAGACGACATTCAGTACTTC.

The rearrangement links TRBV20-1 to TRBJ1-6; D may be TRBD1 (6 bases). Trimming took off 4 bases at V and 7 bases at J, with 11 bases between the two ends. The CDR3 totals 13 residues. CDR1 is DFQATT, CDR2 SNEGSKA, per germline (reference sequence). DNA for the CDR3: TGCAGTGCTATCAGGGGTGAAAATTCACCCCTCCACTTT. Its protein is CSAIRGENSPLHF.

This chain's CDR3 is CASSVTGGNYGYTF. CDR3 coding DNA: TGTGCCAGCAGTGTTACAGGGGGTAACTATGGCTACACCTTC. The chain carries TRBV25-1 and TRBJ1-2; 8 nucleotides match TRBD1. The CDR3 extends over 14 amino acids. Germline V gene data show CDR1 as MGHDK and CDR2 as SYGVNS. Trimming at V came to 4 bases and at J to 1 base, leaving 2 bases not matched to a gene.

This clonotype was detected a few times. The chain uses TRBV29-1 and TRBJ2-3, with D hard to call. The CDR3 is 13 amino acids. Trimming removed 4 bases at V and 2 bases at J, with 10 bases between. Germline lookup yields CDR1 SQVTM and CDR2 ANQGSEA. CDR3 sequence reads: CSVGFAATDTQYF. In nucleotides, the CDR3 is TGCAGCGTTGGGTTCGCAGCCACAGATACGCAGTATTTT.

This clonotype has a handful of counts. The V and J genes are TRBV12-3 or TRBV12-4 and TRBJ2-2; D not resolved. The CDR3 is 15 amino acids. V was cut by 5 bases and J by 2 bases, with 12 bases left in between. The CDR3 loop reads CASSPATVNTGELFF. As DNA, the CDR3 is TGTGCCAGCAGTCCCGCGACTGTTAACACCGGGGAGCTGTTTTTT.

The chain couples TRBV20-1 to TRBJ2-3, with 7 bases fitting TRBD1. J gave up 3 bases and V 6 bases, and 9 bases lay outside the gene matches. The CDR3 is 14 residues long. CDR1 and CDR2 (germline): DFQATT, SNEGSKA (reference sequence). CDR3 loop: CSATRQGTTDTQYF. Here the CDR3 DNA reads TGCAGTGCAACCCGACAGGGAACAACAGATACGCAGTATTTT.

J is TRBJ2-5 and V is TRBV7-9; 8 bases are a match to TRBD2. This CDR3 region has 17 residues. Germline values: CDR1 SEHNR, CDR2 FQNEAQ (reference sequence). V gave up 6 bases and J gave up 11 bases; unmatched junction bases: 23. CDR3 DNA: TGTGCCAGCAGTAACACAATGCTACTAGCGGCCAACAATGAGCAGTACTTC. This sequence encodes CASSNTMLLAANNEQYF.

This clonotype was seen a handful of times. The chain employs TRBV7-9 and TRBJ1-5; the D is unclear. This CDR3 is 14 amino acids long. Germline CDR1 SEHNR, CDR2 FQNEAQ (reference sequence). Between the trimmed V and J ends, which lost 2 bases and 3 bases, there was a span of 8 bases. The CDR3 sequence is CASSLTGINQPQHF. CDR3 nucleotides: TGTGCCAGCAGCTTAACTGGGATCAATCAGCCCCAGCATTTT.

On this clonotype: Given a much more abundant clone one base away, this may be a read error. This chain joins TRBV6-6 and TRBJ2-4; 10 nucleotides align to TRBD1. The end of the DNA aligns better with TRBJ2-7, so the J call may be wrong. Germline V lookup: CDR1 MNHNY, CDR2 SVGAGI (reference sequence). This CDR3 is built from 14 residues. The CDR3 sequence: CASSYGTGVYEQYF. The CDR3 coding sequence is TGTGCCAGCAGTTACGGGACAGGGGTATACGAGCAGTACTTC.

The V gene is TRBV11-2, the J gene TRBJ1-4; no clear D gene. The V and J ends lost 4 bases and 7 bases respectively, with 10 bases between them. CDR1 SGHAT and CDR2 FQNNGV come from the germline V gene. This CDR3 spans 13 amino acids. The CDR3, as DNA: TGTGCCAGCAGCTCGCGACATCGTGAAAAACTGTTTTTT. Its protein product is CASSSRHREKLFF.

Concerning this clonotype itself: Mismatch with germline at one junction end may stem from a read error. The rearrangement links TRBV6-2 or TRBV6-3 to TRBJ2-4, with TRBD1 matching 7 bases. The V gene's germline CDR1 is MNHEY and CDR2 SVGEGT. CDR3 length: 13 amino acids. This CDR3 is CASSSRQGTIPYF. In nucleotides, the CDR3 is TGTGCCAGCAGCTCCCGACAGGGAACCATTCCGTACTTC.

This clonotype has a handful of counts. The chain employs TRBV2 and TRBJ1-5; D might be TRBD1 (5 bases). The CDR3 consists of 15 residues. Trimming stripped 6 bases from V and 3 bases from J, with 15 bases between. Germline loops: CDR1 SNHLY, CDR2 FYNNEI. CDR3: CASSPRDRFNQPQHF. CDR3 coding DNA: TGTGCCAGCAGCCCCCGGGACCGATTCAATCAGCCCCAGCATTTT.

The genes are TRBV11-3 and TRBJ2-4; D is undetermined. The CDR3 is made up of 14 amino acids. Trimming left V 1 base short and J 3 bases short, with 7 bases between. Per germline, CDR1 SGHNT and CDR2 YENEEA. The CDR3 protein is CASSLGGVKNIQYF. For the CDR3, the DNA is TGTGCCAGCAGCTTAGGAGGAGTCAAAAACATTCAGTACTTC.

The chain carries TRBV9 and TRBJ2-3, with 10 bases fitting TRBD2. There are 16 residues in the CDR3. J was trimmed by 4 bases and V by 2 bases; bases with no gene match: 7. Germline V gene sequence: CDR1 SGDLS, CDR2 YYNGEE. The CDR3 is CASSVWLAGDPDTQYF. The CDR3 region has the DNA TGTGCCAGCAGCGTTTGGCTAGCGGGAGACCCAGATACGCAGTATTTT.

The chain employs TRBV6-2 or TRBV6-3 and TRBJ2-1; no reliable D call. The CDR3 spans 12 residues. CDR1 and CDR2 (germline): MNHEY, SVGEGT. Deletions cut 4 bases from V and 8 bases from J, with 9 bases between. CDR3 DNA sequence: TGTGCCAGCAGTTTCGACCTCTATGAGCAGTTCTTC. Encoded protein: CASSFDLYEQFF.

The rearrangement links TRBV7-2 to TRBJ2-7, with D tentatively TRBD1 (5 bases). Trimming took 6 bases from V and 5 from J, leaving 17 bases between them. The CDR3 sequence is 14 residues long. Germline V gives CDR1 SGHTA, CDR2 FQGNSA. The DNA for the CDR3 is TGTGCCAGCAGGTTTTACTTCAGGGCCGACGAGCAGTACTTC. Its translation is CASRFYFRADEQYF.

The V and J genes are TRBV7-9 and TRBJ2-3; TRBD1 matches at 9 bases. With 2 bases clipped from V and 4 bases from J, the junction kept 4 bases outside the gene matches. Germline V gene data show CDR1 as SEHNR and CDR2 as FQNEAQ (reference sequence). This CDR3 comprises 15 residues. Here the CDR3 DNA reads TGTGCCAGCAGCTTAAAGAGACAGGGGGCAGATACGCAGTATTTT. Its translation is CASSLKRQGADTQYF.

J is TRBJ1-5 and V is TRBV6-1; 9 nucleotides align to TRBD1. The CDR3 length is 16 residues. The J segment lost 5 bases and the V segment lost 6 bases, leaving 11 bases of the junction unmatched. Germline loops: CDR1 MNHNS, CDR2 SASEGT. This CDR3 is CASSDGRQGGYQPQHF. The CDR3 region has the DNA TGTGCCAGCAGCGACGGGAGACAGGGGGGTTATCAGCCCCAGCATTTT.

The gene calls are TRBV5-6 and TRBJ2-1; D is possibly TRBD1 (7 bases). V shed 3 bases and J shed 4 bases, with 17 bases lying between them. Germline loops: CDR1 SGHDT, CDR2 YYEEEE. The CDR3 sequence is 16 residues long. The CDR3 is CASSSAAGQTYNEQFF. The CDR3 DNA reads TGTGCCAGCAGCTCCGCCGCGGGACAGACTTACAATGAGCAGTTCTTC.

The CDR3 loop reads CASRGTRSYEQYF. The CDR3 DNA sequence: TGTGCCAGCAGGGGGACTAGGAGCTACGAGCAGTACTTC. The gene calls are TRBV21-1 and TRBJ2-7; TRBD2, the table's D call, lacks a check against the DNA. TRBV21-1 is deemed a pseudogene. The CDR3 has 13 amino acids.

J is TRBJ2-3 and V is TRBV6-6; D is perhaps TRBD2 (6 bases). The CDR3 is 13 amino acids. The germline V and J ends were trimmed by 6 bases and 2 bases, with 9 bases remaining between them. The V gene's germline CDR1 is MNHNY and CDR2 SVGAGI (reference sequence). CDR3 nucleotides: TGTGCCAGCAGCAAGGACTACACAGATACGCAGTATTTT. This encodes CASSKDYTDTQYF.